The next 22 T cell receptor beta chains were all read from a single sample in a study of T-cell reconstitution after alpha-beta-depleted transplantation in children. Unique molecular identifiers were used in preparing the TCRbeta library. TCRdb reprocessed the PCR reads with MiXCR, giving one entry per CDR3 protein. The sample has fewer than 500,000 distinct CDR3 sequences, around 46% seen once; the top ten hold 27%. Sequenced material: PBMCs, taken before TCRalphabeta/CD19-depleted stem cell transplant. Every receptor here comes from a girl aged 2 to 10 with aplastic anemia, due to receive a stem cell transplant.

The chain's CDR3 is CASSLLRGPQPQHF. Written as DNA, the CDR3 is TGTGCCAGCAGTCTTCTAAGGGGCCCTCAGCCCCAGCATTTT. The rearrangement links TRBV28 to TRBJ1-5; a weak D match, TRBD1 (5 bases). Germline CDR1 and CDR2: MDHEN and SYDVKM. The CDR3 contains 14 residues. V was clipped by 5 bases and J by 6 bases, with 14 bases between them.

This chain links TRBV6-5 with TRBJ2-7; TRBD1 is a possible D gene (5 bases). The V end lost 0 bases, the J end lost 0 bases, and 9 bases lay between the germline ends. CDR3 length: 15 residues. Germline V gene sequence: CDR1 MNHEY, CDR2 SVGAGI. The CDR3 region is CASSYSTASSYEQYF. DNA of the CDR3: TGTGCCAGCAGTTACTCGACAGCCAGCTCCTACGAGCAGTACTTC.

The V gene is TRBV5-1, the J gene TRBJ2-5; 8 bases align to TRBD2. The germline gives CDR1 SGHRS, CDR2 YFSETQ. The CDR3 covers 18 residues. J lost 2 bases, V lost 0 bases, and 12 bases had no gene match. The CDR3 spells CASSLGPVGSGGQETQYF. In DNA form, the CDR3 reads TGCGCCAGCAGCTTGGGCCCCGTCGGCAGCGGGGGACAAGAGACCCAGTACTTC. The full variable domain, completed using reference TRBV5-1 and TRBJ2-5, is KAGVTQTPRYLIKTRGQQVTLSCSPISGHRSVSWYQQTPGQGLQFLFEYFSETQRNKGNFPGRFSGRQFSNSRSEMNVSTLELGDSALYLCASSLGPVGSGGQETQYFGPGTRLLVL.

This chain uses TRBV15 with TRBJ2-1; the D is unclear. Germline values: CDR1 LNHNV, CDR2 YYDKDF (reference sequence). V was clipped by 5 bases and J by 10 bases, with 15 bases between them. The CDR3 extends over 13 amino acids. The CDR3 DNA reads TGTGCCACCAGCCCTCGACTGGAAACCGAGCAGTTCTTC. Encoded protein: CATSPRLETEQFF.

V usage is TRBV25-1 and J usage is TRBJ1-6; no definite D call. The V end was cut by 7 bases, the J end by 14 bases, with 6 bases between. The V gene's germline CDR1 is MGHDK and CDR2 SYGVNS. The CDR3 is made up of 9 amino acids. CDR3 sequence: CASNRSLHF. CDR3 DNA: TGTGCCAGCAACCGATCCCTCCACTTT.

This chain uses TRBV20-1 with TRBJ2-3; TRBD1 aligns across 8 bases. Trimming at V came to 5 bases and at J to 4 bases, leaving 23 bases not matched to a gene. CDR1 is DFQATT and CDR2 is SNEGSKA in the germline V gene (reference sequence). The CDR3 is made up of 19 amino acids. The CDR3 DNA follows: TGCAGTGCTCAATCTCGACACACACCGGGACAGGTGGACCCAGATACGCAGTATTTT. Translating gives CSAQSRHTPGQVDPDTQYF.

This clonotype was detected only once. V usage is TRBV20-1 and J usage is TRBJ2-1, with 8 nucleotides matching TRBD2. The CDR3 is made up of 13 amino acids. Germline CDR1 reads DFQATT; CDR2 reads SNEGSKA (reference sequence). J gave up 3 bases and V 6 bases, and 4 bases lay outside the gene matches. The CDR3 region is CSAGGALYNEQFF. CDR3 DNA sequence: TGCAGTGCCGGGGGGGCTCTCTACAATGAGCAGTTCTTC.

The chain links TRBV28 to TRBJ2-7; TRBD1 matches 8 bases. V was clipped by 6 bases and J by 3 bases; unmatched bases: 13. Per germline, CDR1 MDHEN and CDR2 SYDVKM. CDR3 length: 16 residues. CDR3 in amino acids: CASSQGIRDRNYEQYF. In DNA form, the CDR3 reads TGTGCCAGCAGCCAGGGTATCCGGGACAGGAACTACGAGCAGTACTTC.

This chain uses TRBV29-1 with TRBJ2-2; D might be TRBD1 (5 bases). V lost 3 bases and J lost 0, with 17 bases in between. The CDR3 covers 17 residues. Germline V lookup: CDR1 SQVTM, CDR2 ANQGSEA. The CDR3 spells CSVEALDSPANTGELFF. CDR3 coding DNA: TGCAGCGTTGAGGCCTTAGACAGCCCCGCGAACACCGGGGAGCTGTTTTTT.

This clonotype was found a few times. The rearrangement uses TRBV7-2 and TRBJ2-4; D perhaps matches TRBD2 (7 bases). The V end was cut by 1 base, the J end by 2 bases, with 9 bases between. The germline V gene has CDR1 SGHTA and CDR2 FQGNSA. CDR3 length: 15 amino acids. CDR3 in amino acids: CASSLGGGSKNIQYF. In nucleotides, the CDR3 is TGTGCCAGCAGCTTAGGGGGGGGCTCCAAAAACATTCAGTACTTC.

The DNA of the CDR3 is TGCGCCAGCAGCATTAGACAGGGGCCTGACAATGAGCAGTTCTTC. This translates into CASSIRQGPDNEQFF. The J gene is TRBJ2-1, the V gene TRBV5-1, with TRBD1 identical over 8 bases. Germline V gives CDR1 SGHRS, CDR2 YFSETQ. The CDR3 spans 15 residues. J was trimmed by 5 bases and V by 4 bases; bases with no gene match: 8.

A few counts support this clonotype. CDR3 DNA: TGTGCCAGCAGACTCTTATCGGCAACGAGCTCCTACGAGCAGTACTTC. This codes for CASRLLSATSSYEQYF. The chain couples TRBV27 to TRBJ2-7; D is unclear. This CDR3 has 16 amino acids. Germline CDR1 is MNHEY and CDR2 is SMNVEV (reference sequence). V was cut by 6 bases and J by 0 bases, with 18 bases left in between.

This chain connects TRBV20-1 to TRBJ2-1, with 11 bases that match TRBD2. J lost 9 bases, V lost 3 bases, and 10 bases had no gene match. The CDR3 is made up of 15 amino acids. CDR1 DFQATT and CDR2 SNEGSKA come from the germline V gene (reference sequence). CDR3 nucleotides: TGCAGTGCTAGGGTTTCACTAGCGGGAGTCGGTGAGCAGTTCTTC. It specifies CSARVSLAGVGEQFF.

This clonotype has ten or more counts. The rearrangement uses TRBV28 and TRBJ2-7; TRBD1 is a possible D gene (6 bases). The CDR3 runs to 19 residues. The ends were cut back, 4 bases at V and 0 bases at J, with 25 bases in the middle. CDR1 and CDR2 (germline): MDHEN, SYDVKM. In DNA, the CDR3 is TGTGCCAGCAGTTCTCCCTTCGGTCCGGTGGGGGCTATCTCCTACGAGCAGTACTTC. Amino acids: CASSSPFGPVGAISYEQYF.

The CDR3 sequence: CASRISGSSYEQFF. DNA of the CDR3: TGCGCCAGCAGGATTAGCGGGAGTAGCTATGAGCAGTTCTTC. V and J are TRBV5-1 and TRBJ2-1; 9 nucleotides match TRBD2. This CDR3 is 14 amino acids long. V shed 5 bases, J shed 8 bases, and the junction held 8 bases outside the gene matches. CDR1 SGHRS and CDR2 YFSETQ come from the germline V gene.

V is TRBV5-1 and J is TRBJ1-1, with D maybe TRBD1 (5 bases). In germline, CDR1 is SGHRS, CDR2 YFSETQ. Trimming pared 2 bases from V and 7 bases from J, leaving 9 bases between. This CDR3 has 12 residues. The CDR3 bases are TGCGCCAGCAGCTTTGGGGGGGGTGAAGCTTTCTTT. It encodes CASSFGGGEAFF.

This sequence joins TRBV20-1 and TRBJ1-5; possible D gene TRBD1, 5 bases. Trimming pared 7 bases from V and 1 base from J, leaving 14 bases between. The germline V gene encodes CDR1 DFQATT and CDR2 SNEGSKA (reference sequence). This CDR3 region has 14 residues. In nucleotides, the CDR3 is TGCAGTGTCCAGAGAGGGACGAGCAATCAGCCCCAGCATTTT. As protein: CSVQRGTSNQPQHF.

This clonotype was counted once. CDR3: CASSIDGILNTEAFF. The CDR3 region has the DNA TGTGCCAGTAGTATAGATGGCATTTTGAACACTGAAGCTTTCTTT. The chain uses TRBV19 and TRBJ1-1, with D uncertain. The germline V gene has CDR1 LNHDA and CDR2 SQIVND (reference sequence). With 0 bases removed from V and 0 bases from J, the gap between germline ends came to 8 bases. The CDR3 is made up of 15 amino acids.

At least ten counts were recorded for this clonotype. The V and J genes are TRBV6-5 and TRBJ2-7; 7 nucleotides match TRBD2. The J segment lost 3 bases and the V segment lost 5 bases, leaving 13 bases of the junction unmatched. The CDR3 length is 16 residues. Germline V gives CDR1 MNHEY, CDR2 SVGAGI. CDR3 DNA sequence: TGTGCCAGCAGTCCCCGCGGGGAGGGGCGCAGCTACGAGCAGTACTTC. Translating gives CASSPRGEGRSYEQYF.

The rearrangement links TRBV6-2 or TRBV6-3 to TRBJ1-2; no clear D gene. Trimming removed 2 bases at V and 4 bases at J, with 20 bases between. Germline V CDR1 and CDR2: MNHEY, SVGEGT. CDR3 length: 17 residues. CDR3 sequence (DNA): TGTGCCAGCAGTTACGGTCCCTCTTTGGAGGGAAGCTATGGCTACACCTTC. Translating it yields CASSYGPSLEGSYGYTF.

This clonotype was counted many times. This chain uses TRBV11-2 with TRBJ2-1, with unresolved D. V was clipped by 2 bases and J by 5 bases, with 13 bases between them. Germline V gene lookup returns CDR1 SGHAT and CDR2 FQNNGV. The CDR3 is made up of 15 amino acids. Written as DNA, the CDR3 is TGTGCCAGCAGCTTATCCCCAAGGTCGGACAATGAGCAGTTCTTC. Protein: CASSLSPRSDNEQFF.

The V call is TRBV4-1, the J call TRBJ1-5, with a possible D match to TRBD1 (5 bases). The germline V gene has CDR1 MGHRA and CDR2 YSYEKL. The CDR3 extends over 15 amino acids. V was pared by 2 bases and J by 4 bases, with 12 bases between. The CDR3 region is CASSQPSGSNQPQHF. CDR3 nucleotide sequence: TGCGCCAGCAGCCAACCTTCAGGGTCGAATCAGCCCCAGCATTTT.